This is a list of T cell receptor beta chains from one sample in a study of T-cell reconstitution after alpha-beta-depleted transplantation in children. TCRdb analysed the PCR reads with MiXCR anew, one entry per CDR3 protein. This table has a few hundred thousand distinct CDR3 sequences, over 40% appearing once. This material consisted of PBMCs, taken before TCRalphabeta/CD19-depleted stem cell transplant. The receptors come from a girl aged 2-9 years with aplastic anemia, due to receive a stem cell transplant. CDR3s include the opening cysteine and the closing phenylalanine or tryptophan. D genes are given only for firm matches. Clone size is stated in some rows and not others, as once, few, many or a class when expanded.

>TRBV5-1|TRBJ2-2|-|TRBD1
CASSYGTGDAGELFF
TGCGCCAGCAGCTACGGGACAGGGGATGCCGGGGAGCTGTTTTTT
>TRBV28|TRBJ2-7|once|TRBD1
CASSGIRDRVYEQYF
TGTGCCAGCAGTGGGATCAGGGACAGGGTCTACGAGCAGTACTTC
>TRBV15|TRBJ2-1|-|-
CATSRDAVNEQFF
TGTGCCACCAGCAGAGATGCGGTAAATGAGCAGTTCTTC
>TRBV12-3/TRBV12-4|TRBJ2-1|-|-
CASTHSERQFF
TGTGCCAGCACGCATTCCGAGCGGCAGTTCTTC
>TRBV28|TRBJ1-3|-|-
CASSSDSSGNTIYF
TGTGCCAGCAGCTCTGATTCCTCTGGAAACACCATATATTTT
>TRBV13|TRBJ2-7|few|TRBD1
CASSLRTTGKNEQYF
TGTGCCAGCAGCTTACGTACGACAGGGAAGAACGAGCAGTACTTC
>TRBV5-1|TRBJ2-5|many|-
CASRSADNQETQYF
TGCGCCAGCAGATCGGCAGATAATCAAGAGACCCAGTACTTC
>TRBV28|TRBJ2-1|-|TRBD2
CASSESSGRNEQFF
TGTGCCAGCAGTGAATCTAGCGGCAGGAATGAGCAGTTCTTC
>TRBV5-5|TRBJ1-2|-|-
CASSRDYYGYTF
TGTGCCAGCAGCCGGGACTACTATGGCTACACCTTC
>TRBV30|TRBJ2-3|-|TRBD2
CAWNERGSADTQYF
TGTGCCTGGAATGAACGCGGGAGCGCAGATACGCAGTATTTT
>TRBV12-3/TRBV12-4|TRBJ2-5|few|TRBD2
CASSWGGETQYF
TGTGCCAGCAGCTGGGGAGGGGAGACCCAGTACTTC
>TRBV20-1|TRBJ2-6|-|TRBD2
CSATGGSTGANVLTF
TGCAGTGCCACGGGGGGGTCTACTGGGGCCAACGTCCTGACTTTC
>TRBV12-3/TRBV12-4|TRBJ2-7|few|TRBD1
CASTGQGEVEQYF
TGTGCCAGCACGGGACAGGGGGAAGTCGAGCAGTACTTC
>TRBV5-1|TRBJ2-1|many|-
CASGADRNEQFF
TGCGCCAGTGGAGCGGACCGGAATGAGCAGTTCTTC
>TRBV11-2|TRBJ2-3|many|TRBD2
CASSLRGSAGTDTQYF
TGTGCCAGCAGCTTAAGGGGATCAGCGGGAACAGATACGCAGTATTTT
>TRBV27|TRBJ2-7|few|TRBD2
CASSILAGGSYEQYF
TGTGCCAGCAGCATACTAGCGGGAGGAAGCTACGAGCAGTACTTC
>TRBV4-1|TRBJ1-4|many|-
CASSDRATNEKLFF
TGCGCCAGCAGCGACAGAGCAACTAATGAAAAACTGTTTTTT
>TRBV28|TRBJ2-1|-|-
CASSPRQAEQFF
TGTGCCAGCAGCCCCCGACAGGCTGAGCAGTTCTTC
>TRBV20-1|TRBJ2-5|many|-
CSASWGAGETQYF
TGCAGTGCTTCGTGGGGGGCAGGGGAGACCCAGTACTTC
>TRBV7-8|TRBJ2-1|-|-
CASSARDGRYNEQFF
TGTGCCAGCAGCGCCAGGGACGGAAGGTACAATGAGCAGTTCTTC
>TRBV5-1|TRBJ2-3|-|TRBD2
CATRGTSGPDTQYF
TGCGCCACCAGGGGGACTAGCGGCCCAGATACGCAGTATTTT
>TRBV7-6|TRBJ2-3|-|TRBD2
CASSAGGRGGYLDTQYF
TGTGCCAGCAGCGCAGGAGGCCGCGGGGGGTATTTAGATACGCAGTATTTT
>TRBV28|TRBJ2-6|once|TRBD2
CASSSSGLALSGANVLTF
TGTGCCAGCAGTTCCTCGGGACTAGCCCTGTCTGGGGCCAACGTCCTGACTTTC
>TRBV6-5|TRBJ2-6|once|-
CASSYRRSGANVLTF
TGTGCCAGCAGTTACCGTAGGTCTGGGGCCAACGTCCTGACTTTC
>TRBV7-9|TRBJ2-1|-|-
CASSQIPYNEQFF
TGTGCCAGCAGCCAAATCCCCTACAATGAGCAGTTCTTC
>TRBV12-3/TRBV12-4|TRBJ2-7|-|-
CASSDRAYEQYF
TGTGCCAGCAGTGACCGGGCGTACGAGCAGTACTTC
>TRBV7-2|TRBJ2-1|once|TRBD2
CASSAQGLAGEEQFF
TGTGCCAGCAGCGCCCAGGGACTAGCGGGAGAAGAGCAGTTCTTC
>TRBV6-5|TRBJ1-4|-|-
CASSYSKGGNEKLFF
TGTGCCAGCAGTTACTCGAAGGGTGGGAATGAAAAACTGTTTTTT
>TRBV20-1|TRBJ2-1|-|-
CSAITGYNEQFF
TGCAGTGCTATTACAGGGTACAATGAGCAGTTCTTC
>TRBV20-1|TRBJ1-1|many|TRBD1
CSARGTGAQAAFF
TGCAGTGCTAGGGGGACAGGGGCACAGGCAGCTTTCTTT
>TRBV12-3/TRBV12-4|TRBJ1-5|-|TRBD1
CASSSTGSGQPQHF
TGTGCCAGCAGTTCGACAGGGAGTGGGCAGCCCCAGCATTTT
>TRBV12-3/TRBV12-4|TRBJ1-4|-|-
CASSPPGGRGEKLFF
TGTGCCAGCAGTCCACCTGGGGGTAGGGGAGAAAAACTGTTTTTT
>TRBV28|TRBJ2-7|-|-
CASTSGTRFYEQYF
TGTGCCAGCACCTCCGGGACAAGATTCTACGAGCAGTACTTC
>TRBV18|TRBJ2-3|many|-
CASSPPGAGRTDTQYF
TGTGCCAGCTCACCACCCGGAGCGGGCCGCACAGATACGCAGTATTTT
>TRBV6-2/TRBV6-3|TRBJ2-7|-|-
CASSLGSETSYEQYF
TGTGCCAGCAGTTTGGGCTCAGAAACCTCCTACGAGCAGTACTTC
>TRBV29-1|TRBJ2-3|-|-
CSVEDRLTSSTDTQYF
TGCAGCGTTGAAGATAGATTGACTTCTAGCACAGATACGCAGTATTTT
>TRBV20-1|TRBJ2-5|many|TRBD2
CSARDEASGLWTQYF
TGCAGTGCTAGAGACGAAGCTAGCGGTCTATGGACCCAGTACTTC
>TRBV6-5|TRBJ1-5|many|TRBD1
CASSYSSGDRVPWPQHF
TGTGCCAGCAGTTACTCGAGTGGTGACAGGGTTCCCTGGCCCCAGCATTTT
>TRBV13|TRBJ1-3|-|-
CASSPLGNSGSGNTIYF
TGTGCCAGCAGCCCCTTGGGTAATTCCGGCTCTGGAAACACCATATATTTT
>TRBV10-3|TRBJ2-3|-|-
CAISAISTGDTQYF
TGTGCCATCAGCGCTATTAGTACGGGGGATACGCAGTATTTT